This T cell receptor beta chain was identified in a study of PD-1 blockade in classical Hodgkin lymphoma (TCRdb year 2020). Broadly, across the study: Nivolumab dosing was 3 mg/kg intravenously every 2 weeks, continuing until either disease progression or unacceptable toxicity. A peripheral blood immune signature of response to PD-1 blockade in classical Hodgkin lymphoma was defined using TCR beta sequencing and CyTOF.

The Qiagen DNeasy kit was used to extract genomic DNA both from unsorted PBMCs and from the negatively selected CD4+ and CD8+ fractions. TCR beta CDR3 regions were amplified by immunoSEQ multiplex PCR using primers annealing to V and J segments. A synthetic immune receptor repertoire was used to minimize amplification bias, and any residual bias was removed computationally once sequencing was done. The paper's processing steps were these. Repertoire diversity was quantified as the Shannon entropy index using custom Python scripts. Unsorted, CD4+ and CD8+ repertoires were examined separately, except in combined analyses, for which CD4+ and CD8+ sequences were merged in silico. A clone counted as expanded when the clone's frequency after treatment rose at least 2-fold relative to C1D1, and clones undetected at baseline were given a pseudocount of 0.5. Singleton clones were defined as clones with 0 or 1 copy at C1D1, and non-singleton clones were defined as clones with 2 or more copies. Clones expanded in unsorted samples were annotated as CD4+, CD8+ or unknown by matching protein sequences in sorted samples from the same patient. Wilcoxon tests on paired samples were used to test diversity changes from C1D1 to C4D1. TCRdb carries this immuneACCESS record with in-frame sequences only. Its versions omit some clonotypes, under half of them owing to an unresolved V gene in the studies checked, with the rest unexplained. Clone size and V and J calls were adopted from that table, with D and trimming inferred from the DNA. Counted in this sample were 15,000 to 20,000 clones; around 74% of them appeared once. Around 2.1% of the sample is held by the ten biggest clonotypes.

Findings and caveats that apply to the study as a whole: CD4+ but not CD8+ TCR diversity rose significantly by C4D1 (p=0.0027 vs p=0.16), most apparent in complete responders (p=0.02). The study was limited to a single clinical trial cohort, and causes of repertoire differences, possibly disease activity or prior therapy, remained undefined. Lower diversity was observed in patients in whom nivolumab was started less than 1 year after ASCT, and these patients were excluded from later analyses so that confounding by immune reconstitution would be avoided. Baseline TCR diversity was reported to be lower in newly diagnosed patients than in healthy donors and to be lower still in relapsed/refractory patients. Trial patients achieving complete response had baseline diversity similar to newly diagnosed patients, whereas partial responders and progressors had significantly lower diversity.

The CDR3 goes from the cysteine to the phenylalanine over 16 residues. Solely the CDR3 DNA is kept, with 48 bases framed from the first base. Trimming costs V 3 bases and J 1 base, and their ends lie 15 bases apart. The germline V gene supplies CDR1 SGHVS and CDR2 FQNEAQ. In its sample, this clone was seen once. Its antigen remains undetermined. The input lacks base qualities; no much larger clone sits a single base away. The time point label for this specimen denotes: cycle 4 day 1 (C4D1), after five to seven weeks of nivolumab. Relapse after autologous stem cell transplantation had occurred in all trial patients, and cohorts A, B and C were distinguished by prior brentuximab vedotin exposure. Using a Miltenyi CD4+ T cell isolation kit, CD4+ T cells were purified from thawed PBMCs through magnetic negative selection. The trial cohort included fewer than 65 patients with relapsed/refractory classical Hodgkin lymphoma, and each patient had a best overall response of complete response, partial response or progressive disease. Single-agent nivolumab was administered to trial patients in the multi-cohort phase II CheckMate 205 trial. Best overall response was determined by an independent review committee according to the 2007 International Working Group response criteria. PBMCs from the trial were collected at three points: immediately before nivolumab initiation (C1D1), and during therapy at cycle 2 day 1 and cycle 4 day 1. Peripheral blood was collected in 8 mL Vacutainer Cell Preparation Tubes, from which PBMCs were isolated by centrifugation and then cryopreserved. Purified CD4+ and CD8+ fractions were prepared only for cases in which an additional PBMC sample was available. Magnetically labelled cells were depleted on LS columns in a quadroMACS separator, and the flow-through was collected as the purified fraction.

This sample comprised CD4+ T cells from blood, obtained before the fourth cycle of nivolumab. This chain joins TRBV7-8 to TRBJ1-2; D gene: possibly TRBD1, on 5 matching bases. This sequence originates from a human donor with classical Hodgkin lymphoma. The DNA sequence is given as TGTGCCAGCAGCTTGAGGGACCGCCTCTTTAACTATGGCTACACCTTC. This translates into CASSLRDRLFNYGYTF.